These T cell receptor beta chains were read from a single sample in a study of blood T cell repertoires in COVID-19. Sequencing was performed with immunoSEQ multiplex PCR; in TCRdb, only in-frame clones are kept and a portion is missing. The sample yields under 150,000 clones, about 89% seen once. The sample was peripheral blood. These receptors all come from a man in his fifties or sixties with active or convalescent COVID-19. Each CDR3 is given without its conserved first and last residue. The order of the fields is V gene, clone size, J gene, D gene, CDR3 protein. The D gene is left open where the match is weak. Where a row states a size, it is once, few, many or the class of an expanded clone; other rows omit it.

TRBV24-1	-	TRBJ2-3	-	ATSDRTGRGTDTQY
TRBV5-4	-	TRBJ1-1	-	ASSLESGPTEAF
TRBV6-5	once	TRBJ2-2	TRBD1	ASRKTGTGELF
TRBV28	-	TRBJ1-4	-	ASSPPGNLYEKLF
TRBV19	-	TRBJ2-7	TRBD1	ASSMDRDYEQY
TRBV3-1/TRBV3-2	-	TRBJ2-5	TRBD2	ASSRLTSGGQETQY
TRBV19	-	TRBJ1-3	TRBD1	ASSGTGLSSGNTIY
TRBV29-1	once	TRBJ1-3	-	SVELVDRGNTIY
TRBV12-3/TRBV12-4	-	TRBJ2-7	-	ASSYQGNYEQY
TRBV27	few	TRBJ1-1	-	ASSFRQAGTEAF
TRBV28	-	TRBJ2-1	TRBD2	ATKGTSGRGSYNEQF
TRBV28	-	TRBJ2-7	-	ASSSGLASSYEQY
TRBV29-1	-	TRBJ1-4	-	SVEDGPNEKLF
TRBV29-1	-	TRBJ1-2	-	SVEWREGLYGYT
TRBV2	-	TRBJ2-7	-	ASSGGKGPYEQY
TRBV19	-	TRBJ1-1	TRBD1	ASSIVWDRTFWDLNTEAF
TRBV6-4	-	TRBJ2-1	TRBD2	ASSAGGEQF
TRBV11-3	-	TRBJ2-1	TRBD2	ASSLGSGAYNEQF
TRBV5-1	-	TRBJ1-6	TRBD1	ASSQGGQQNSPLH
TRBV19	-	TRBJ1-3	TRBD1	ASSMNDRGLRDTIY
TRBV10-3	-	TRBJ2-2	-	AISEGGKTNTGELF
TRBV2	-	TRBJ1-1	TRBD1	ASSGQGDTEAF
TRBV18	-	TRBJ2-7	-	ASSPTGNSYEQY
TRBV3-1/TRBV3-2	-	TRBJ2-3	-	ASSQAVAFTQY
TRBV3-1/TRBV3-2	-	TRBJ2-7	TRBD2	ASSFSLAGGDEQY
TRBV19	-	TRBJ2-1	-	ASTPGRGALSYNEQF
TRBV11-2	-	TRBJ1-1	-	ASSRGGTEAF
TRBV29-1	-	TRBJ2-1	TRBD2	SVAGTTTYNEQF
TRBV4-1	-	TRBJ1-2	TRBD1	ASSQSPVEDRGRGYT
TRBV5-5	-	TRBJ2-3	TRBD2	ASSLAGASGAPARTQY
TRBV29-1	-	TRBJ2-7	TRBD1	SASGTGSYEQY
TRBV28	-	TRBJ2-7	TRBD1	ASSLGAGGVYEQY
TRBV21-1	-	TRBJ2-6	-	ASSKARSPRLDSGANVLT
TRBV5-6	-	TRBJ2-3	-	ASSLAMYTDTQY
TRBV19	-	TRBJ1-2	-	ASSTSDGTGLRST
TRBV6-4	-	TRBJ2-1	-	ASSVNRAGEQF
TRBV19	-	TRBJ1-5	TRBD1	ASSSGQGPQPQH
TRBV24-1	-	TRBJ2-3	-	ATSGGGSSTDTQY